This TCR beta chain originates from a study of blood T cells in healthy people across ages. Study results and limitations: Unknown donor CMV status possibly confounded expanded clonotype changes.

As concerns this clonotype: The target antigen is unknown.

Together with a sample-barcoded 5' primer, a J-beta primer mix was included in a second PCR lasting about 6 to 11 cycles. Each single sample gave us at least 2.5 million CDR3-containing paired-end reads. One entry per CDR3 protein, called by TCRdb with MiXCR from the 5' RACE reads. The sample gives 270,000 or so distinct CDR3 sequences, less than 30% of which show up once; over 25% is in the top ten. V lost 6 bases and J lost 7; bases outside the gene matches: 11. Germline CDR1 is DFQATT and CDR2 is SNEGSKA (reference sequence). This CDR3 contains 15 residues. Total RNA extraction produced at least 6 micrograms (per sample) for the study.

The sequenced sample was blood. The receptor was derived from a woman between 70 and 85 years old in good health. V gene TRBV20-1 combines with J gene TRBJ2-4; TRBD2 matches 11 bases. This CDR3 reads CSAPARLAGQNIQYF. Written as DNA, the CDR3 is TGCAGTGCCCCAGCAAGACTAGCGGGACAGAACATTCAGTACTTC.